What follows are 17 T cell receptor beta chains derived from one specimen sequenced in a study of blood T cell repertoires in COVID-19. Profiled with immunoSEQ multiplex PCR; TCRdb holds only in-frame clones, not every one. The table shows some 240,000 clones, with around 83% occurring only once. Material: peripheral blood. The receptors come from a woman aged 40 to 50 who had recovered from COVID-19.

Details on this clone: This sample also contains other DNA sequences that code for the same CDR3. The gene calls are TRBV9 and TRBJ2-2; D is undetermined. CDR1 and CDR2 (germline): SGDLS, YYNGEE. This CDR3 contains 15 residues. Trimming shortened V by 3 bases and J by 1 base, and 10 bases separated the two germline ends. CDR3 sequence (DNA): TGTGCCAGCAGCGCCTCAGGCATGAACACCGGGGAGCTGTTTTTT. Its translation: CASSASGMNTGELFF. Together with reference TRBV9 and TRBJ2-2, the CDR3 gives the full variable domain: DSGVTQTPKHLITATGQRVTLRCSPRSGDLSVYWYQQSLDQGLQFLIQYYNGEERAKGNILERFSAQQFPDLHSELNLSSLELGDSALYFCASSASGMNTGELFFGEGSRLTVL.

This clone was observed a few times. The chain is built from TRBV14 and TRBJ2-7, with a possible D match to TRBD2 (6 bases). Trimming removed 2 bases at V and 2 bases at J, with 10 bases between. Germline V gene data show CDR1 as SGHDN and CDR2 as FVKESK. CDR3 length: 14 amino acids. The DNA of the CDR3 is TGTGCCAGCAGCCAATATAGCGGAACCTACGAGCAGTACTTC. Its translation is CASSQYSGTYEQYF.

This clone was seen once. The chain employs TRBV5-4 and TRBJ1-1, with 7 bases identical to TRBD1. After removal of 4 bases from V and 0 bases from J, the junction contained 12 bases not matched to a gene. The CDR3 consists of 17 residues. Germline values: CDR1 SGHNT, CDR2 YYREEE (reference sequence). The CDR3, as DNA: TGTGCCAGCAGCCCTAATAAGAACAGGGGAATGAACACTGAAGCTTTCTTT. This codes for CASSPNKNRGMNTEAFF. The complete variable domain, with remaining parts taken from reference TRBV5-4 and TRBJ1-1, reads ETGVTQSPTHLIKTRGQQVTLRCSSQSGHNTVSWYQQALGQGPQFIFQYYREEENGRGNFPPRFSGLQFPNYSSELNVNALELDDSALYLCASSPNKNRGMNTEAFFGQGTRLTVV.

This clone was picked up one time. In DNA, the CDR3 is TGTGCCAGCAGCTCGGCGCCAGGGGGCTCTGGCTATGGCTACACCTTC. Translation: CASSSAPGGSGYGYTF. The rearrangement uses TRBV7-2 and TRBJ1-2; 8 bases map to TRBD1. CDR3 size: 16 residues. The germline CDR1 and CDR2 sequences are SGHTA and FQGNSA. Losses at the gene ends were 4 bases for V and 4 bases for J; bases not matched to a gene: 11.

In its sample, this clone was seen once. The V and J genes are TRBV5-6 and TRBJ1-1; D may be TRBD1 (6 bases). The CDR3 runs 15 residues. V was shortened by 4 bases and J by 0 bases, with 13 bases between the two germline ends. Per germline, CDR1 SGHDT and CDR2 YYEEEE. The CDR3, as DNA: TGTGCCAGCAGCCTGACAGGATCTATGAACACTGAAGCTTTCTTT. This sequence encodes CASSLTGSMNTEAFF.

The DNA of the CDR3 is TGTGCCAGCAGCCAGACAGTCGGGGGGAACACTGAAGCTTTCTTT. Its protein product is CASSQTVGGNTEAFF. The rearrangement uses TRBV4-2 and TRBJ1-1; possibly TRBD1 for D (5 bases). The CDR3 length is 15 residues. Trimming shortened V by 3 bases and J by 1 base, and 12 bases separated the two germline ends. Germline V CDR1 and CDR2: LGHNA, YNFKEQ.

J is TRBJ2-2 and V is TRBV7-2, with 7 nucleotides matching TRBD1. The CDR3 is 16 residues long. The V gene's germline CDR1 is SGHTA and CDR2 FQGNSA. V shed 1 base and J 2 bases; nucleotides not matched to a gene: 4. CDR3 bases: TGTGCCAGCAGCTTAGTATCAGGGGGAAACACCGGGGAGCTGTTTTTT. Its translation is CASSLVSGGNTGELFF. Full variable domain (outside the CDR3, taken from reference TRBV7-2 and TRBJ2-2): GAGVSQSPSNKVTEKGKDVELRCDPISGHTALYWYRQSLGQGLEFLIYFQGNSAPDKSGLPSDRFSAERTGGSVSTLTIQRTQQEDSAVYLCASSLVSGGNTGELFFGEGSRLTVL.

V and J are TRBV30 and TRBJ1-1, with a tentative D call TRBD1 (5 bases). The CDR3 consists of 12 residues. Germline CDR1 and CDR2: GTSNPN and SVGIG (reference sequence). The V end lost 8 bases, the J end lost 1 base, and 11 bases lay between the germline ends. CDR3 DNA: TGTGCCAGCTCAAGGGGGAACACTGAAGCTTTCTTT. Amino acids: CASSRGNTEAFF.

This clone was found once. The chain is built from TRBV7-2 and TRBJ2-3; D might be TRBD1 (5 bases). The CDR3 sequence is 17 residues long. The V end was cut by 5 bases, the J end by 6 bases, with 24 bases between. Germline loops: CDR1 SGHTA, CDR2 FQGNSA. In nucleotides, the CDR3 is TGTGCCAGCAGCCAAACTTGGGGCGAATTGGAGAGGGATACGCAGTATTTT. This codes for CASSQTWGELERDTQYF.

This clone was detected once. The CDR3 sequence: CASSYSGAGSLYEQYF. The CDR3, as DNA: TGTGCCAGCAGTTACTCGGGGGCAGGGAGCCTTTACGAGCAGTACTTC. The chain joins TRBV6-5 to TRBJ2-7; a possible D gene is TRBD1 (6 bases). Germline values: CDR1 MNHEY, CDR2 SVGAGI. Trimming removed 0 bases from V and 4 bases from J, with 16 bases in between. This CDR3 has 16 residues.

The V gene is TRBV18, the J gene TRBJ1-1, with TRBD1 identical over 8 bases. CDR3 length: 13 amino acids. The germline V gene encodes CDR1 KGHSH and CDR2 LQKENI. J gave up 12 bases and V 2 bases, and 8 bases lay outside the gene matches. DNA for the CDR3: TGTGCCAGCTCACCAAGGTCAGGGGGCGCGACTTTCTTT. Protein product: CASSPRSGGATFF. The whole variable domain, filled in from reference TRBV18 and TRBJ1-1, reads NAGVMQNPRHLVRRRGQEARLRCSPMKGHSHVYWYRQLPEEGLKFMVYLQKENIIDESGMPKERFSAEFPKEGPSILRIQQVVRGDSAAYFCASSPRSGGATFFGQGTRLTVV.

The chain is built from TRBV19 and TRBJ1-1; 7 bases match TRBD1. This CDR3 has 14 amino acids. Trimming cost V 5 bases and J 4 bases; bases outside gene matches: 7. Germline CDR1 LNHDA, CDR2 SQIVND (reference sequence). CDR3 sequence: CASSWVGQVTEAFF. As DNA, the CDR3 is TGTGCCAGTAGTTGGGTCGGACAGGTCACTGAAGCTTTCTTT.

The chain employs TRBV6-5 and TRBJ1-5, with 10 bases fitting TRBD1. The germline V gene encodes CDR1 MNHEY and CDR2 SVGAGI. The junction had 6 bases not matched to a gene; V was cut back by 8 bases and J by 5 bases. The CDR3 loop spans 14 amino acids. The CDR3 coding sequence is TGTGCCAGCTCCTCGGGACAGGGGTATCAGCCCCAGCATTTT. This encodes CASSSGQGYQPQHF.

The chain has TRBV11-3 and TRBJ2-7, with D tentatively TRBD2 (5 bases). Germline V gives CDR1 SGHNT, CDR2 YENEEA. There are 17 residues in the CDR3. V lost 2 bases and J lost 0, with 17 bases in between. CDR3 DNA sequence: TGTGCCAGCAGCTTAAAATGGACTCCTAAAAACTCCTACGAGCAGTACTTC. This translates into CASSLKWTPKNSYEQYF.

The chain combines TRBV6-6 with TRBJ1-6; maybe TRBD1 (6 bases). The germline V and J ends were trimmed by 8 bases and 10 bases, with 18 bases remaining between them. Germline V CDR1 and CDR2: MNHNY, SVGAGI (reference sequence). The CDR3 runs 14 residues. CDR3 in DNA: TGTGCCAGCTGCCGACCAACCCAGGGGTCACCCCTCCACTTT. It is translated as CASCRPTQGSPLHF.

The chain uses TRBV24-1 and TRBJ2-2, with 8 bases lining up with TRBD1. This CDR3 contains 14 residues. Germline V CDR1 and CDR2: KGHDR, SFDVKD. The trim removed 6 bases at V and 5 bases at J, leaving 4 bases unmatched. The CDR3 region is CATSRTGLTGELFF. DNA for the CDR3: TGTGCCACCAGTAGGACAGGGTTGACCGGGGAGCTGTTTTTT.

J is TRBJ1-1 and V is TRBV11-3; D perhaps matches TRBD1 (6 bases). The CDR3 covers 14 residues. The germline V gene encodes CDR1 SGHNT and CDR2 YENEEA. Trimming removed 4 bases at V and 4 bases at J, with 13 bases between. CDR3: CASSSSGGPTEAFF. The DNA for the CDR3 is TGTGCCAGCAGCTCCTCGGGGGGCCCCACTGAAGCTTTCTTT.